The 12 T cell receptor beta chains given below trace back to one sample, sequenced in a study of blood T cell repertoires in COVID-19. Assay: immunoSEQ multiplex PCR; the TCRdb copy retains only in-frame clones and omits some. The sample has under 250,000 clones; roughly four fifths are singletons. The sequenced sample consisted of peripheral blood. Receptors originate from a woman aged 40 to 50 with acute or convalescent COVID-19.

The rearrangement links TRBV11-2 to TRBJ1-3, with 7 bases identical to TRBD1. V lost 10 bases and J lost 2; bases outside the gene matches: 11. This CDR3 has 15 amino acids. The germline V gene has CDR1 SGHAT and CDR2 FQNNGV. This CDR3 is CATFGDSLPGNTIYF. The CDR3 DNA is TGTGCCACTTTCGGGGACAGCCTTCCTGGAAACACCATATATTTT.

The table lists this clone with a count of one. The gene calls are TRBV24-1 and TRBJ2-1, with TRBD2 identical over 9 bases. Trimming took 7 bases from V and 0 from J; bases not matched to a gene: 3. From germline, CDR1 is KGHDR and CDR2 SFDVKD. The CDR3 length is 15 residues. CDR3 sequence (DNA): TGTGCCACCAGCTCGACTAGCGGCTCCTACAATGAGCAGTTCTTC. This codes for CATSSTSGSYNEQFF.

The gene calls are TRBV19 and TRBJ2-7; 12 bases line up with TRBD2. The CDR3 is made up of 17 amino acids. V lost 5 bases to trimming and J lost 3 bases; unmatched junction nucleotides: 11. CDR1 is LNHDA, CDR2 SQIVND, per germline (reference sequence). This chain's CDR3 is CASSAIFLAGGNYEQYF. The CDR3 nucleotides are TGTGCCAGTAGTGCCATTTTTCTAGCGGGGGGGAACTACGAGCAGTACTTC. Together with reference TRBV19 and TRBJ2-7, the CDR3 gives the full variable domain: DGGITQSPKYLFRKEGQNVTLSCEQNLNHDAMYWYRQDPGQGLRLIYYSQIVNDFQKGDIAEGYSVSREKKESFPLTVTSAQKNPTAFYLCASSAIFLAGGNYEQYFGPGTRLTVT.

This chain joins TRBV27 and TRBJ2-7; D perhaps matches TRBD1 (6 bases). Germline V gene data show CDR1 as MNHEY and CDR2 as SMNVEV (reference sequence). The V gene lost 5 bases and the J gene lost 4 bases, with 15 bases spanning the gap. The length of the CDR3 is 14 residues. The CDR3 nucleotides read TGTGCCAGCAGTGCTGCAGGGGTTCCGTACGAGCAGTACTTC. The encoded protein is CASSAAGVPYEQYF.

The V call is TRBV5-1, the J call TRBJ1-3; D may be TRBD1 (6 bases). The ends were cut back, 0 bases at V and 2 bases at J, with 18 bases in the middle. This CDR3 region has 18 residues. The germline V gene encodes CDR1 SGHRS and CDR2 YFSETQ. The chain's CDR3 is CASSLGILRGRTGNTIYF. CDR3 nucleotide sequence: TGCGCCAGCAGCTTGGGTATATTGAGGGGGAGAACTGGAAACACCATATATTTT.

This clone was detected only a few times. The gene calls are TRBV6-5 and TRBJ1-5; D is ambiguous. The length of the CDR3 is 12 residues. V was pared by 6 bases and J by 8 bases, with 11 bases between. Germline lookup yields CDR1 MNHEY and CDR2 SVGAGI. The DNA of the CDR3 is TGTGCCAGCAGCAACTCACCGAAGCCCCAGCATTTT. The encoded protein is CASSNSPKPQHF.

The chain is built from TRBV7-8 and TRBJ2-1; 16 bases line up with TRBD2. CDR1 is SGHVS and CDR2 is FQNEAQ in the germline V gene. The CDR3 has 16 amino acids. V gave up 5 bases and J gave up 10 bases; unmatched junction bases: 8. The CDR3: CASSRGLAGGRGEQFF. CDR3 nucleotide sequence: TGTGCCAGCAGCCGGGGACTAGCGGGAGGGCGGGGGGAGCAGTTCTTC.

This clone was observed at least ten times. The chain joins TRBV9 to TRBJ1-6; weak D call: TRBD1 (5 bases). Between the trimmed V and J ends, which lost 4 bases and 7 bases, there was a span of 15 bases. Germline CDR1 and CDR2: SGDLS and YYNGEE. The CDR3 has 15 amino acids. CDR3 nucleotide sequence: TGTGCCAGCAGCCTCGCGGGACGGGGGAATTCACCCCTCCACTTT. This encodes CASSLAGRGNSPLHF. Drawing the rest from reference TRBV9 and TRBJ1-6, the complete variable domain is DSGVTQTPKHLITATGQRVTLRCSPRSGDLSVYWYQQSLDQGLQFLIQYYNGEERAKGNILERFSAQQFPDLHSELNLSSLELGDSALYFCASSLAGRGNSPLHFGNGTRLTVT.

The DNA of the CDR3 is TGTGCCAGCAGTAGAGGTGTGAACACTGAAGCTTTCTTT. This codes for CASSRGVNTEAFF. J is TRBJ1-1 and V is TRBV12-3 or TRBV12-4; D unresolved. The length of the CDR3 is 13 residues. V was trimmed by 5 bases and J by 0 bases, leaving 7 bases between them.

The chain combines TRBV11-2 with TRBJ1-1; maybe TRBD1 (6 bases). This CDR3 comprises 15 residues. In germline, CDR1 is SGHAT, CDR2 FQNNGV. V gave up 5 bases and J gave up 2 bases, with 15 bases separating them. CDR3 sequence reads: CASSPRDTRNTEAFF. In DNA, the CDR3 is TGTGCCAGCAGCCCCCGGGACACCAGAAACACTGAAGCTTTCTTT.

Here the CDR3 DNA reads TGTGCCAGCAGTTTATACCCGGGACAGGAAGCTTTCTTT. It specifies CASSLYPGQEAFF. The J gene is TRBJ1-1, the V gene TRBV6-2 or TRBV6-3; 7 bases map to TRBD1. The germline CDR1 and CDR2 sequences are MNHEY and SVGEGT. Trimming took 4 bases from V and 8 from J; bases not matched to a gene: 7. This CDR3 spans 13 amino acids.

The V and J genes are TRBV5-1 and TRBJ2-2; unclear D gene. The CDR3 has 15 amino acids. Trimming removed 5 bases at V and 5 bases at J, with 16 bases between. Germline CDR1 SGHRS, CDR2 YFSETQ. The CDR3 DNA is TGCGCCAGCAGGACAAATGTACATGGGACCGGGGAGCTGTTTTTT. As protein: CASRTNVHGTGELFF.